A single sample gave rise to the 17 T cell receptor beta chains below, sequenced in a study. The sorted Tregs were CD4+CD25+CD127-/low cells. From the 5' RACE reads, TCRdb called clonotypes with MiXCR, one entry per CDR3 protein. This sample has approximately 50,000 distinct CDR3 sequences; more than 20% occur once, and the top ten carry under 3.5%. The sequenced material came from tumor-infiltrating Tregs sorted from the breast tumor. Every receptor here comes from a female donor with breast cancer.

Only one count was recorded for this clonotype. The genes are TRBV12-3 or TRBV12-4 and TRBJ2-2; TRBD2 matches 13 bases. The V gene end was trimmed by 6 bases and the J gene end by 6 bases; junction bases not matched to a gene: 7. This CDR3 is 16 amino acids long. The CDR3 DNA sequence: TGTGCCAGCAGAGGACTAGCGGGAGCTTTGGCCGGGGAGCTGTTTTTT. Its protein product is CASRGLAGALAGELFF.

This clonotype was counted ten times or more. The V and J genes are TRBV5-1 and TRBJ2-2, with 9 bases lining up with TRBD1. Germline CDR1 SGHRS, CDR2 YFSETQ. Germline trimming cut 3 bases from V and 5 bases from J; bases unmatched to any gene: 5. The CDR3 totals 15 residues. For the CDR3, the DNA is TGCGCCAGCAGCTACGGGACAGGGAGGACCGGGGAGCTGTTTTTT. As protein: CASSYGTGRTGELFF.

Many counts were recorded for this clonotype. This chain links TRBV7-2 with TRBJ1-2; D not resolved. V lost 1 base and J 0 bases, leaving 12 bases between the germline ends. Germline V gene data show CDR1 as SGHTA and CDR2 as FQGNSA. CDR3 length equals 16 residues. The CDR3 DNA reads TGTGCCAGCAGCTTAGTCTCCCTCCGGACTAACTATGGCTACACCTTC. The encoded protein is CASSLVSLRTNYGYTF.

In the case of this clonotype: Sequence at one end of the junction differs from germline and may be a read error. V gene TRBV6-5 combines with J gene TRBJ2-3; D is tentatively TRBD1 or TRBD2 (5 bases each). This CDR3 contains 13 residues. CDR1 is MNHEY, CDR2 SVGAGI, per germline. In DNA form, the CDR3 reads TGTGCCAGCAGTCCCCGGGGCACAGATATGCAGTATTTT. The encoded protein is CASSPRGTDMQYF.

This chain links TRBV20-1 with TRBJ2-7; the match to TRBD2 covers 10 bases. Germline loops: CDR1 DFQATT, CDR2 SNEGSKA (reference sequence). The junction had 4 bases not matched to a gene; V was cut back by 0 bases and J by 2 bases. This CDR3 is 15 amino acids long. The CDR3 DNA sequence: TGCAGTGCTAGAGATGGACTAGCGGCGACCTACGAGCAGTACTTC. It is translated as CSARDGLAATYEQYF.

This clonotype was found a few times. The chain carries TRBV7-8 and TRBJ2-5; TRBD2 matches 9 bases. CDR3 length: 15 amino acids. The junction had 13 bases not matched to a gene; V was cut back by 7 bases and J by 7 bases. Germline lookup yields CDR1 SGHVS and CDR2 FQNEAQ. CDR3 bases: TGTGCCAGCACCCAACATAGGACTAGCGTTTGGACCCAGTACTTC. Its translation is CASTQHRTSVWTQYF.

V gene TRBV20-1 combines with J gene TRBJ2-2, with a possible D match to TRBD2 (6 bases). The germline V gene has CDR1 DFQATT and CDR2 SNEGSKA (reference sequence). The CDR3 loop spans 15 amino acids. V lost 3 bases and J 7 bases, leaving 18 bases between the germline ends. DNA of the CDR3: TGCAGTGCTAGTGAGAGCGAGCACGGGGGCGGGGAGCTGTTTTTT. Its translation is CSASESEHGGGELFF.

V usage is TRBV4-1 and J usage is TRBJ2-1, with D maybe TRBD2 (6 bases). The CDR3 consists of 16 residues. Germline V gene lookup returns CDR1 MGHRA and CDR2 YSYEKL. The germline V and J ends were trimmed by 0 bases and 1 base, with 10 bases remaining between them. The CDR3 sequence is CASSQEEAGSYNEQFF. In nucleotides, the CDR3 is TGCGCCAGCAGCCAAGAGGAGGCGGGGTCCTACAATGAGCAGTTCTTC.

This clonotype showed up many times. This sequence joins TRBV20-1 and TRBJ2-5, with TRBD2 identical over 7 bases. Germline loops: CDR1 DFQATT, CDR2 SNEGSKA (reference sequence). Trimming took 2 bases from V and 7 from J; bases not matched to a gene: 13. This CDR3 has 15 residues. As DNA, the CDR3 is TGCAGTGCTAGAAGCCCCGGGACGCCGGGGGGGACCCAGTACTTC. It codes for CSARSPGTPGGTQYF.

This clonotype was observed at least ten times. The J gene is TRBJ1-1, the V gene TRBV29-1; perhaps TRBD1 as D (5 bases). V lost 7 bases to trimming and J lost 4 bases, with 13 bases between them. Germline V gene sequence: CDR1 SQVTM, CDR2 ANQGSEA. The length of the CDR3 is 12 residues. The CDR3: CSANGGRTEAFF. In DNA, the CDR3 is TGCAGCGCCAACGGGGGACGCACTGAAGCTTTCTTT.

The chain combines TRBV7-6 with TRBJ1-1; D unclear. Germline CDR1 and CDR2: SGHVS and FNYEAQ. Trimming stripped 7 bases from V and 0 bases from J, with 9 bases between. This CDR3 is 13 amino acids long. The CDR3 nucleotides read TGTGCCAGCACCCAGAGGGTGAACACTGAAGCTTTCTTT. This sequence encodes CASTQRVNTEAFF. The entire variable domain, with the rest obtained from reference TRBV7-6 and TRBJ1-1, is as follows: GAGVSQSPRYKVTKRGQDVALRCDPISGHVSLYWYRQALGQGPEFLTYFNYEAQQDKSGLPNDRFSAERPEGSISTLTIQRTEQRDSAMYRCASTQRVNTEAFFGQGTRLTVV.

This clonotype came up many times. V is TRBV5-1 and J is TRBJ1-6; TRBD1 matches 7 bases. V was clipped by 4 bases and J by 9 bases; unmatched bases: 7. The germline V gene encodes CDR1 SGHRS and CDR2 YFSETQ. The CDR3 has 14 amino acids. CDR3 protein: CASSDRTGSSPLHF. CDR3 in DNA: TGCGCCAGCAGCGATAGGACAGGAAGTTCACCCCTCCACTTT.

In this sample, this clonotype turned up a few times. The chain recombines TRBV4-1 with TRBJ1-2; 7 positions agree with TRBD1. Germline V gene sequence: CDR1 MGHRA, CDR2 YSYEKL. The CDR3 spans 14 residues. V lost 1 base to trimming and J lost 4 bases; unmatched junction nucleotides: 3. For the CDR3, the DNA is TGCGCCAGCAGCCAAGCGGGACAGCGCTATGGCTACACCTTC. It codes for CASSQAGQRYGYTF.

This clonotype was seen a few times. The chain couples TRBV4-3 to TRBJ2-5, with 7 nucleotides matching TRBD1. After removal of 0 bases from V and 1 base from J, the junction contained 5 bases not matched to a gene. Germline values: CDR1 LGHNA, CDR2 YSLEER. The length of the CDR3 is 16 residues. The CDR3 sequence is CASSQDYRGVQETQYF. The CDR3 bases are TGCGCCAGCAGCCAAGATTACAGGGGTGTCCAAGAGACCCAGTACTTC.

Points on this clonotype: Compared with germline, one end of the junction differs, possibly owing to a read error. This chain connects TRBV2 to TRBJ2-5; 8 positions agree with TRBD1. Germline CDR1 and CDR2: SNHLY and FYNNEI. CDR3 length: 12 residues. CDR3 region: CASSSGGETQCF. In nucleotides, the CDR3 is TGTGCCAGCAGTTCAGGGGGCGAGACCCAGTGCTTC.

This clonotype was recorded many times. The chain is built from TRBV5-1 and TRBJ1-1, with D possibly matching TRBD1 (5 bases). The length of the CDR3 is 13 residues. Trimming pared 0 bases from V and 6 bases from J, leaving 9 bases between. The V gene's germline CDR1 is SGHRS and CDR2 YFSETQ. DNA of the CDR3: TGCGCCAGCAGCTTGGGTGCGGGGGCTGAAGCTTTCTTT. Residues: CASSLGAGAEAFF.

This clonotype was seen more than once but under ten times. V usage is TRBV6-1 and J usage is TRBJ1-6, with 7 bases matching TRBD1. The germline gives CDR1 MNHNS, CDR2 SASEGT. The junction had 7 bases not matched to a gene; V was cut back by 2 bases and J by 6 bases. CDR3 length: 16 amino acids. The CDR3 nucleotides read TGTGCCAGCAGTGAAATGACAGGGAGTGCTAATTCACCCCTCCACTTT. This encodes CASSEMTGSANSPLHF.